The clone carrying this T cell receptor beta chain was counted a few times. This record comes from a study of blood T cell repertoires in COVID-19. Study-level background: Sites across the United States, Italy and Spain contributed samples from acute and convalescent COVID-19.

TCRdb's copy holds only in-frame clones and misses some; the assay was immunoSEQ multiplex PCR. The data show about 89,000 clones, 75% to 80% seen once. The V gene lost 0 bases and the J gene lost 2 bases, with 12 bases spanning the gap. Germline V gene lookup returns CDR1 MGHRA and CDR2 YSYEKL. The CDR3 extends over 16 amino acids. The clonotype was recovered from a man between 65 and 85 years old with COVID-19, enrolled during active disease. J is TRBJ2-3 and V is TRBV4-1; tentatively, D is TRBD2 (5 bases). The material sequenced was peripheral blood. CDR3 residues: CASSQDSGIYTDTQYF. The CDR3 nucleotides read TGCGCCAGCAGCCAAGATTCCGGGATTTACACAGATACGCAGTATTTT.